The 2 T cell receptor beta chains below were found in one sample sequenced in a study of patients and donors after allogeneic stem cell transplantation. TCRdb analysed the RT-PCR reads with MiXCR anew, one entry per CDR3 protein. This repertoire shows about 410,000 distinct CDR3 sequences, about a sixth found once; its top ten account for roughly 7%. The source material was blood, either unsorted or a sorted T cell fraction (not recorded which). The receptors originated from a human donor who was either an allogeneic HSCT recipient or a stem cell or donor lymphocyte infusion donor (not recorded which). It is not recorded whose cells these are; they may come from a transplant donor.

The chain joins TRBV5-5 to TRBJ2-7, with D perhaps TRBD2 (6 bases). V lost 4 bases, J lost 7 bases, and 18 bases lay in between. This CDR3 comprises 14 residues. Germline loops: CDR1 SGHKS, CDR2 YYEKEE (reference sequence). The CDR3 DNA sequence: TGTGCCAGCAGCCCCGCCCCGGGGAGGAGGGAGCAGTACTTC. It is translated as CASSPAPGRREQYF.

The chain recombines TRBV20-1 with TRBJ1-2, with D unclear. V was pared by 1 base and J by 3 bases, with 21 bases between. The CDR3 consists of 17 residues. Germline CDR1 DFQATT, CDR2 SNEGSKA (reference sequence). The CDR3 bases are TGCAGTGCTAGAGTTGGGCAAATGGTGGGCATTGACTATGGCTACACCTTC. It translates to CSARVGQMVGIDYGYTF.